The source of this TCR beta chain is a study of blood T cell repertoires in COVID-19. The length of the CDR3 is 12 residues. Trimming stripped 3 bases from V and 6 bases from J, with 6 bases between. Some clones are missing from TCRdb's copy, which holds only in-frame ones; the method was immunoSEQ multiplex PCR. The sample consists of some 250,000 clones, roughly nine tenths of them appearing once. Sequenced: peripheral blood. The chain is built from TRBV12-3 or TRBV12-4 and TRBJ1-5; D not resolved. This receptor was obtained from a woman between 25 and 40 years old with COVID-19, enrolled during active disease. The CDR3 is CASSFRSQPQHF. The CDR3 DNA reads TGTGCCAGCAGTTTTCGGAGTCAGCCCCAGCATTTT.